This T cell receptor (beta chain) was identified during a study of T-cell memory formation after mild COVID-19. TCRdb re-analysed the 5' RACE reads in MiXCR, keeping a single row per CDR3 protein. This repertoire shows hundreds of thousands of distinct CDR3 sequences, 18% found once; its top ten account for approximately 12%. A note on this clonotype: Its antigen is unidentified.

The germline V and J ends were trimmed by 0 bases and 8 bases, with 12 bases remaining between them. The CDR3 length is 14 residues. In germline, CDR1 is SGHRS, CDR2 YFSETQ. Overall study findings and caveats: Clones shrinking between day 15 and 85 showed a balanced CD4/CD8 split, and those that grew later tilted toward CD4+.

Sequencing used PBMCs or a T cell subset sorted from them (not recorded which). V gene TRBV5-1 combines with J gene TRBJ2-1; D gene ambiguous. This sequence was found in an adult woman who had mild COVID-19 (a few samples of this study predate the infection). Cell type and time point are not known. CDR3 region: CASSLASIGDEQFF. The CDR3 region has the DNA TGCGCCAGCAGCTTGGCGAGTATCGGCGATGAGCAGTTCTTC.